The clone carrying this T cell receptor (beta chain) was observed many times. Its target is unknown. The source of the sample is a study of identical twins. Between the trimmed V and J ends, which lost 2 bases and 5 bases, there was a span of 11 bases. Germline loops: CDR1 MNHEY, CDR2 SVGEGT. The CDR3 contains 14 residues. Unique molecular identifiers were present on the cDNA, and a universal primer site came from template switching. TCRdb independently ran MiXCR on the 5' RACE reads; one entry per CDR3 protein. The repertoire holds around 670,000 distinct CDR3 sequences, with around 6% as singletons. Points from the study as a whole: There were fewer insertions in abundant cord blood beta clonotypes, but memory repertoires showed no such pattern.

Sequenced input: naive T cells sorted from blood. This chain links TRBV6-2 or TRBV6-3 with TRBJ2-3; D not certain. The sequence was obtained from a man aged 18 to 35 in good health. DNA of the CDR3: TGTGCCAGCAGTTACGACCTCGTCTTAGATACGCAGTATTTT. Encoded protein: CASSYDLVLDTQYF.